This TCR beta chain came from a study of cytomegalovirus exposure and HLA in healthy donors. 60 Vbeta and 13 Jbeta primers were used in PCR. Generated by immunoSEQ multiplex PCR, the TCRdb table keeps only in-frame clones and is missing some. In the table there are hundreds of thousands of clones, around 83% of which are singletons. This clone was seen just once. The germline gives CDR1 SGDLS, CDR2 YYNGEE. The V gene lost 0 bases and the J gene lost 8 bases, with 11 bases spanning the gap. The CDR3 consists of 14 residues. The sequencing sample was made of PBMCs. The TCR sequence derives from a girl between 10 and 17 years old in good health and CMV-seronegative. V is TRBV9 and J is TRBJ1-4; D is unresolved. The CDR3 DNA is TGTGCCAGCAGCGTAGGACCGGGTGGGGAAAAACTGTTTTTT. Protein product: CASSVGPGGEKLFF.